This entry describes one T cell receptor (beta chain). As yet, its antigen is unknown. This specimen belongs to a study of T cell responses to AZD1222 COVID-19 vaccine. Trimming pared 5 bases from V and 0 bases from J, leaving 8 bases between. This CDR3 contains 14 residues. Per the germline V gene, CDR1 is SGHTA and CDR2 is FQGNSA. Study conclusions and caveats: Along spike, vaccine-associated CD4 TCRs were found throughout, with dominance at 160-218 and 743-854. Regions left unmutated in variants are reportedly the target of nearly half of spike-specific TCRs. A rise in Spike-specific TCR breadth and depth followed two AZD1222 doses. There were mostly white British donors and more females than males, and clonal diversity was possibly underestimated.

Sequencing was performed with immunoSEQ multiplex PCR; in TCRdb, only in-frame clones are kept and a portion is missing. The sample holds 80,000 to 95,000 clones, over 75% seen once. This clonotype was sampled from an adult in good health. The chain uses TRBV7-2 and TRBJ1-5, with D unclear. The source was peripheral blood, collected on day 0 of MenACWY control vaccination. The CDR3 DNA sequence: TGTGCCAGCAGCCAGACACTTAGCAATCAGCCCCAGCATTTT. Translation gives CASSQTLSNQPQHF.